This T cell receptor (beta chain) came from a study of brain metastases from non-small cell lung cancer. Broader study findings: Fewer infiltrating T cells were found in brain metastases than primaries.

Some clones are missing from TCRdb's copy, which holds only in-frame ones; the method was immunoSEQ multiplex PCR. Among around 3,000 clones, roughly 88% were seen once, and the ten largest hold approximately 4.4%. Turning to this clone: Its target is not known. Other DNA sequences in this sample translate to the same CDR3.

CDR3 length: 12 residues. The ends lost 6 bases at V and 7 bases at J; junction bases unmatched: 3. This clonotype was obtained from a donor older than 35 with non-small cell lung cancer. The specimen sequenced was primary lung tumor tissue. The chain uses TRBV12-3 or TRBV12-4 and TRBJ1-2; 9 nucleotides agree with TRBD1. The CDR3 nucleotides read TGTGCCAGCAGGGGACAGGGCGGTGGCTACACCTTC. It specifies CASRGQGGGYTF.